The clone carrying this T cell receptor beta chain was seen a few times. Orbital computed tomography and thyroid ultrasound, together with serum TRAb and thyroxine and clinical symptoms, were used for diagnoses. The sample comes from a study of T cells in Graves' hyperthyroidism and ophthalmopathy. It was RNA transcripts that yielded the amplified TCR beta CDR3 regions. HTBI primers were employed in a first-round RT-PCR of the TCR CDR3. TCRdb re-called the multiplex PCR reads through MiXCR, storing one row per CDR3 protein. Of 110,000 to 150,000 distinct CDR3 sequences in the sample, roughly 23% were seen once. The CDR3 is made up of 14 amino acids. Germline trimming cut 4 bases from V and 4 bases from J; bases unmatched to any gene: 4. CDR1 SNHLY and CDR2 FYNNEI come from the germline V gene.

Sequenced material: blood. The rearrangement uses TRBV2 and TRBJ1-5; the match to TRBD1 covers 7 bases. The receptor comes from a woman aged 45-60 years with Graves' hyperthyroidism that later progressed to Graves' ophthalmopathy. Here the CDR3 DNA reads TGTGCCAGCAGTGGACAGGGACCTAATCAGCCCCAGCATTTT. It specifies CASSGQGPNQPQHF.